Listed below are T cell receptor beta chains from one sample, sequenced in a study of post-analysis software for immune sequencing data. TCRdb ran MiXCR on the PCR reads and lists one entry per CDR3 protein. Seen here are about 680,000 distinct CDR3 sequences, approximately 60% observed once, and the top ten hold about 11%. Sample: blood. Receptor source: a girl aged 2 to 9 with multiple sclerosis. Both conserved end residues are part of each CDR3. The D gene is left open where the match is weak. The size of a clone is reported for some rows only, either as once, few or many, or as a class for expanded clones.

>TRBJ2-3|.|TRBD2|TRBV29-1
CSVDPSGGTGDTQYF
TGCAGCGTTGACCCGAGCGGGGGTACTGGGGATACGCAGTATTTT
>TRBJ2-1|.|.|TRBV18
CASSPRELNNEQFF
TGTGCCAGCTCACCCCGGGAACTCAACAATGAGCAGTTCTTC
>TRBJ2-1|once|TRBD1|TRBV10-1
CASSAGQGGSYNEQFF
TGCGCCAGCAGTGCCGGACAGGGGGGCTCCTACAATGAGCAGTTCTTC
>TRBJ2-7|few|TRBD2|TRBV5-6
CASSLVRGRTYEQYF
TGTGCCAGCAGCTTGGTCCGCGGGAGAACCTACGAGCAGTACTTC
>TRBJ1-2|.|TRBD1|TRBV25-1
CASSAGTGLGYTF
TGTGCCAGCAGTGCCGGGACAGGGCTCGGCTACACCTTC
>TRBJ1-1|once|.|TRBV6-2/TRBV6-3
CASFTFWTANTEAFF
TGTGCCAGCTTCACTTTTTGGACAGCCAACACTGAAGCTTTCTTT
>TRBJ2-5|.|.|TRBV10-3
CAISESRAPALYQETQYF
TGTGCCATCAGTGAGTCCCGGGCACCCGCGTTGTACCAAGAGACCCAGTACTTC
>TRBJ1-3|.|.|TRBV12-3/TRBV12-4
CASSRDTGNTRYF
TGTGCCAGCAGTCGGGACACTGGAAACACCAGATATTTT
>TRBJ2-7|few|TRBD1|TRBV5-1
CASSLGTAIEQYF
TGCGCCAGCAGCCTCGGGACAGCCATCGAGCAGTACTTC
>TRBJ1-2|.|.|TRBV6-1
CASSAGGFSRTNYGYTF
TGTGCCAGCAGCGCTGGAGGTTTTTCTCGTACTAACTATGGCTACACCTTC
>TRBJ2-1|few|.|TRBV29-1
CSVPRMGEQFF
TGCAGCGTTCCCAGGATGGGTGAGCAGTTCTTC
>TRBJ1-5|.|.|TRBV20-1
CSASQTVSNQPQHF
TGCAGTGCTAGTCAGACAGTTAGCAATCAGCCCCAGCATTTT
>TRBJ2-3|.|TRBD2|TRBV10-3
CAISEPLAGEKADTQYF
TGTGCCATCAGTGAGCCGCTAGCGGGAGAAAAAGCAGATACGCAGTATTTT
>TRBJ2-3|.|TRBD2|TRBV20-1
CSVRLAGGPTDTQYF
TGCAGTGTTCGGCTAGCGGGGGGCCCGACGGATACGCAGTATTTT
>TRBJ1-1|few|.|TRBV29-1
CSVEDERDLNTEAFF
TGCAGCGTTGAAGATGAGAGGGACTTGAACACTGAAGCTTTCTTT
>TRBJ2-3|few|TRBD2|TRBV4-1
CASSQGLAGVWADTQYF
TGCGCCAGCAGCCAAGGACTAGCGGGAGTGTGGGCAGATACGCAGTATTTT
>TRBJ1-2|.|.|TRBV28
CASRAPGGAGVFGYTF
TGTGCCAGCAGAGCCCCCGGGGGTGCAGGGGTCTTCGGCTACACCTTC
>TRBJ1-2|few|.|TRBV7-2
CASNGQFNYGYTF
TGTGCCAGCAACGGACAGTTCAACTATGGCTACACCTTC
>TRBJ2-7|few|.|TRBV20-1
CSARAQPGLPQYF
TGCAGTGCTAGAGCTCAACCGGGACTCCCGCAGTACTTC
>TRBJ1-1|.|.|TRBV5-1
CASRRDIEAFF
TGCGCCAGCAGGAGGGATATTGAAGCTTTCTTT
>TRBJ2-5|few|.|TRBV29-1
CSVERSHQETQYF
TGCAGCGTTGAGCGGTCCCATCAAGAGACCCAGTACTTC
>TRBJ2-5|few|TRBD2|TRBV29-1
CSVELLDREGTQYF
TGCAGCGTTGAGTTACTAGATCGGGAGGGGACCCAGTACTTC
>TRBJ2-5|.|.|TRBV27
CASSPGTEYWREYF
TGTGCCAGCAGCCCCGGGACAGAGTATTGGAGGGAGTACTTC
>TRBJ2-1|.|TRBD2|TRBV20-1
CSVEVLAAAYNEQFF
TGCAGTGTCGAAGTCCTAGCGGCGGCTTACAATGAGCAGTTCTTC
>TRBJ1-2|few|.|TRBV29-1
CSVEGSRGEHYGYTF
TGCAGCGTTGAAGGGAGCCGGGGGGAACACTATGGCTACACCTTC
>TRBJ2-3|.|TRBD2|TRBV4-1
CASSHYFPGTSGSDTQYF
TGCGCCAGCAGCCACTACTTCCCCGGGACTAGCGGCTCAGATACGCAGTATTTT
>TRBJ2-4|.|.|TRBV19
CASSSDPGRLAKNIQYF
TGTGCCAGTAGCTCGGACCCTGGGCGGCTAGCCAAAAACATTCAGTACTTC
>TRBJ1-6|.|.|TRBV4-3
CASSQANQANSPLHF
TGCGCCAGCAGCCAAGCAAACCAGGCGAATTCACCCCTCCACTTT
>TRBJ2-7|.|TRBD1|TRBV20-1
CSASKLTGAMYEQYF
TGCAGTGCTAGCAAGCTCACAGGGGCGATGTACGAGCAGTACTTC
>TRBJ1-2|.|.|TRBV9
CASTNAVNYGYTF
TGTGCCAGCACCAACGCAGTCAACTATGGCTACACCTTC
>TRBJ2-3|.|.|TRBV3-1
CASSRIVGDTQYF
TGTGCCAGCAGCCGTATAGTGGGAGATACGCAGTATTTT
>TRBJ2-1|.|.|TRBV6-5
CASSYPGGTQFF
TGTGCCAGCAGTTACCCAGGGGGGACCCAGTTCTTC
>TRBJ1-1|.|TRBD1|TRBV6-5
CASSTRQGMFEAFF
TGTGCCAGCAGTACCCGACAGGGTATGTTTGAAGCTTTCTTT
>TRBJ2-7|.|TRBD1|TRBV29-1
CSVAHDRAYEQYF
TGCAGCGTTGCCCACGACAGGGCGTACGAGCAGTACTTC
>TRBJ2-1|few|TRBD2|TRBV29-1
CSVGEWASGRLNEQFF
TGCAGCGTTGGTGAGTGGGCTAGCGGGAGGCTCAATGAGCAGTTCTTC
>TRBJ2-1|.|.|TRBV10-3
CAISDGMEGEQFF
TGTGCCATCAGTGATGGGATGGAAGGTGAGCAGTTCTTC
>TRBJ2-1|few|.|TRBV7-2
CASHDVQNFNNEQFF
TGTGCCAGCCACGACGTCCAAAACTTTAACAATGAGCAGTTCTTC
>TRBJ2-7|.|TRBD2|TRBV5-5
CASSLDSGTSGRIAVLYEQYF
TGTGCCAGCAGCTTGGATTCTGGGACTAGCGGCCGAATTGCCGTCCTCTACGAGCAGTACTTC
>TRBJ1-2|few|.|TRBV7-2
CASSLALVDTINYGYTF
TGTGCCAGCAGCTTAGCCCTAGTTGACACGATAAACTATGGCTACACCTTC
>TRBJ2-3|.|.|TRBV13
CASSLGGSFTDTQYF
TGTGCCAGCAGCTTAGGGGGGTCCTTCACAGATACGCAGTATTTT
>TRBJ2-3|.|.|TRBV11-2
CASSWRRVDTQYF
TGTGCCAGCAGCTGGCGGCGGGTGGATACGCAGTATTTT
>TRBJ2-1|.|.|TRBV5-1
CASGVTALSYNEQFF
TGCGCCAGCGGAGTAACAGCCCTCTCCTACAATGAGCAGTTCTTC
>TRBJ2-1|.|.|TRBV20-1
CSAREGSSYNEQFF
TGCAGTGCTAGGGAGGGGAGCTCCTACAATGAGCAGTTCTTC
>TRBJ2-1|.|.|TRBV20-1
CSVGIYNEQFF
TGCAGTGTCGGAATCTACAATGAGCAGTTCTTC
>TRBJ1-1|.|.|TRBV5-1
CASSLGGTTEAFF
TGCGCCAGCAGCCTCGGGGGGACGACTGAAGCTTTCTTT
>TRBJ2-5|.|.|TRBV7-9
CASSLGGMETQYF
TGTGCCAGCAGCTTAGGGGGAATGGAGACCCAGTACTTC
>TRBJ1-2|.|.|TRBV9
CASSVAGELVVGYTF
TGTGCCAGCAGCGTAGCAGGGGAGCTCGTGGTGGGCTACACCTTC
>TRBJ1-2|.|.|TRBV27
CASSPTGGDNGYTF
TGTGCCAGCTCCCCCACAGGCGGCGATAATGGCTACACCTTC
>TRBJ1-2|few|TRBD1|TRBV29-1
CSVVTGSYGYTF
TGCAGCGTTGTGACAGGGTCCTATGGCTACACCTTC
>TRBJ2-6|few|.|TRBV29-1
CSVDRAGANVLTF
TGCAGCGTTGACCGGGCTGGGGCCAACGTCCTGACTTTC
>TRBJ2-3|.|.|TRBV11-2
CASSLFGLHLGDTQYF
TGTGCCAGCAGCTTATTCGGTCTACACTTGGGCGATACGCAGTATTTT
>TRBJ2-7|few|.|TRBV4-1
CASSQDLNYEQYF
TGCGCCAGCAGCCAGGACCTAAACTACGAGCAGTACTTC
>TRBJ2-5|.|.|TRBV20-1
CSARDPRGLDQETQYF
TGCAGTGCTAGAGATCCGCGGGGTTTGGACCAAGAGACCCAGTACTTC
>TRBJ2-3|.|.|TRBV20-1
CSARDLPGDTTDTQYF
TGCAGTGCTAGAGATCTCCCAGGAGATACCACAGATACGCAGTATTTT
>TRBJ2-7|.|.|TRBV19
CASSVGGDEQYF
TGTGCCAGCAGCGTGGGCGGAGACGAGCAGTACTTC
>TRBJ2-7|.|.|TRBV10-3
CAISDLGGSGSYEQYF
TGTGCCATCAGTGACCTTGGCGGCAGCGGTTCCTACGAGCAGTACTTC
>TRBJ2-1|.|.|TRBV4-2
CASSLGWDTYNEQFF
TGTGCCAGCAGCCTTGGCTGGGATACCTACAATGAGCAGTTCTTC
>TRBJ2-1|.|.|TRBV14
CASSPLPGNEQFF
TGTGCCAGCAGCCCCCTCCCGGGGAATGAGCAGTTCTTC